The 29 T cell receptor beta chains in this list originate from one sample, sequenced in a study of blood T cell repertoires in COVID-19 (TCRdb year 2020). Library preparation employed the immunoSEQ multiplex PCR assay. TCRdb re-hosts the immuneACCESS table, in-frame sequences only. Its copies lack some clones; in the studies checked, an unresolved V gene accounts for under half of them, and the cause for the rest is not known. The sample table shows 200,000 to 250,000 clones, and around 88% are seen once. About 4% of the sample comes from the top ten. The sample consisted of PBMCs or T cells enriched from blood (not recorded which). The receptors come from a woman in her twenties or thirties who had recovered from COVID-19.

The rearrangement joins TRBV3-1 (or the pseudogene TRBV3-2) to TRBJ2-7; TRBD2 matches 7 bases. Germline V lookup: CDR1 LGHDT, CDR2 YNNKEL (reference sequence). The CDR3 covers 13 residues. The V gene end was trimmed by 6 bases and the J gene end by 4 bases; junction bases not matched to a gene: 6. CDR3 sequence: CASRGGSGYEQYF. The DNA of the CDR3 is TGTGCCAGCAGGGGGGGTAGCGGGTACGAGCAGTACTTC.

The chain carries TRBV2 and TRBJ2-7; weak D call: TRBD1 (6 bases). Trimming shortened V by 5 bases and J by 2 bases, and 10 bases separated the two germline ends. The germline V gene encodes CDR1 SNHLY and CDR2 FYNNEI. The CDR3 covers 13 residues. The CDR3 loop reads CASSSDRAYEQYF. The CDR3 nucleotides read TGTGCCAGCAGTTCGGACAGAGCCTACGAGCAGTACTTC.

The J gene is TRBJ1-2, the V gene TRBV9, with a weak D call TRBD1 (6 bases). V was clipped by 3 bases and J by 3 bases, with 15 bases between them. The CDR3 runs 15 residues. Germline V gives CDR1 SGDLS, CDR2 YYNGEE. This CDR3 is CASSAQGIRDYGYTF. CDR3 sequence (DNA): TGTGCCAGCAGCGCACAGGGAATCCGCGACTATGGCTACACCTTC.

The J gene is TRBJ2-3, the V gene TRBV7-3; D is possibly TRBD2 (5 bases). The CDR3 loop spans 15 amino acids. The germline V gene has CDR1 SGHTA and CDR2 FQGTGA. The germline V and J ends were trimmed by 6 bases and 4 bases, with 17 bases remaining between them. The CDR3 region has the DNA TGTGCCAGCAGTTATGGGAGTGTTGGCTCAGATACGCAGTATTTT. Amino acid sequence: CASSYGSVGSDTQYF.

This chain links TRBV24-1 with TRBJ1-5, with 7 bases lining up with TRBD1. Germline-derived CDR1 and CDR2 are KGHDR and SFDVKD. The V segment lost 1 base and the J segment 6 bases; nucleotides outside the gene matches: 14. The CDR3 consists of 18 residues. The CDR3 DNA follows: TGTGCCACCAGTGATTTTTTCCCTCCACAGGGGCTTCGTCAGCCCCAGCATTTT. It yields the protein CATSDFFPPQGLRQPQHF.

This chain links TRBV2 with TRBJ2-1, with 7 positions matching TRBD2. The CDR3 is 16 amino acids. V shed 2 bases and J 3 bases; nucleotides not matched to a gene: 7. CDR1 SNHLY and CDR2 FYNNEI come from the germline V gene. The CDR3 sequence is CASSELLAEDYNEQFF. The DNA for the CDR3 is TGTGCCAGCAGTGAACTTCTAGCGGAGGACTACAATGAGCAGTTCTTC. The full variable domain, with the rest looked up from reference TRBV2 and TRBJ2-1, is EPEVTQTPSHQVTQMGQEVILRCVPISNHLYFYWYRQILGQKVEFLVSFYNNEISEKSEIFDDQFSVERPDGSNFTLKIRSTKLEDSAMYFCASSELLAEDYNEQFFGPGTRLTVL.

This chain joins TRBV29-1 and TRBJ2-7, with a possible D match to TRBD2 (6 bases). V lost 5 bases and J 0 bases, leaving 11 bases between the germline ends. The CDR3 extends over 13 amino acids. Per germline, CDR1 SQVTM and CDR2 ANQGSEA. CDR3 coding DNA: TGCAGCGTTTGGGCGGGGAGCTCCTACGAGCAGTACTTC. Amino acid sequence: CSVWAGSSYEQYF.

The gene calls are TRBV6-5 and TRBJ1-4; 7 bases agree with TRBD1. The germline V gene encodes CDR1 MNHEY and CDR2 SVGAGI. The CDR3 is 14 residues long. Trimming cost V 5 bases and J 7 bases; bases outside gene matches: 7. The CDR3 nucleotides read TGTGCCAGCAGTCGAGGGGGCGCGAGTGAAAAACTGTTTTTT. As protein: CASSRGGASEKLFF.

The CDR3 DNA sequence: TGCGCCAGCAGCTTAACCACAGGGGACTCTGGCTACACCTTC. It encodes CASSLTTGDSGYTF. The V call is TRBV5-1, the J call TRBJ1-2, with 7 bases aligning to TRBD1. The J segment lost 7 bases and the V segment lost 2 bases, leaving 8 bases of the junction unmatched. CDR1 is SGHRS, CDR2 YFSETQ, per germline. CDR3 length equals 14 residues.

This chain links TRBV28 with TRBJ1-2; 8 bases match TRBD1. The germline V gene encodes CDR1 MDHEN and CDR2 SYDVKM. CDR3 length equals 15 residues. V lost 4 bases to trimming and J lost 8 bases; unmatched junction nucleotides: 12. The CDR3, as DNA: TGTGCCAGCAGTTCCAACGGGGCAGGGGGCGCGGGCTACACCTTC. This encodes CASSSNGAGGAGYTF.

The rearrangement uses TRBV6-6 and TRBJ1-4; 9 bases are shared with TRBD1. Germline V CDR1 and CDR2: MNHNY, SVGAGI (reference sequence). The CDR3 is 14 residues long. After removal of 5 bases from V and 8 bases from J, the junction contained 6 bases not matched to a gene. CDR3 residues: CASSPDRGGEKLFF. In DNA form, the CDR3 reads TGTGCCAGCAGTCCGGACAGGGGAGGAGAAAAACTGTTTTTT.

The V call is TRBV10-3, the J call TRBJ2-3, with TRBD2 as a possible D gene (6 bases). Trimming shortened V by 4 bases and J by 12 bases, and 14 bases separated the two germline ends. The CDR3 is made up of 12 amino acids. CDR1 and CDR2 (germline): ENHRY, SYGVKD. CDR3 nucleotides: TGTGCCATCAGTGCCAACTCCGGGAGCCAGTATTTT. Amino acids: CAISANSGSQYF.

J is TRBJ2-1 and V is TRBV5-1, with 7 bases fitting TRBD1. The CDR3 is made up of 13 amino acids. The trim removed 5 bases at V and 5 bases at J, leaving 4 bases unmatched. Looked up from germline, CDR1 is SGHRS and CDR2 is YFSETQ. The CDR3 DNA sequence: TGCGCCAGCAGATCCGGGACAGACAATGAGCAGTTCTTC. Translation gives CASRSGTDNEQFF.

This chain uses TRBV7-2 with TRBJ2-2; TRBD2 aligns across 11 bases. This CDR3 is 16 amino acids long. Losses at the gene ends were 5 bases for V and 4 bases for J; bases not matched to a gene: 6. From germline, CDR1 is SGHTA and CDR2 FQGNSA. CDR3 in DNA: TGTGCCAGCAGCCCCTCTAGCGGGAGGTTCACCGGGGAGCTGTTTTTT. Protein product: CASSPSSGRFTGELFF. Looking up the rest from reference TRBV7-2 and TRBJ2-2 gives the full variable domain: GAGVSQSPSNKVTEKGKDVELRCDPISGHTALYWYRQSLGQGLEFLIYFQGNSAPDKSGLPSDRFSAERTGGSVSTLTIQRTQQEDSAVYLCASSPSSGRFTGELFFGEGSRLTVL.

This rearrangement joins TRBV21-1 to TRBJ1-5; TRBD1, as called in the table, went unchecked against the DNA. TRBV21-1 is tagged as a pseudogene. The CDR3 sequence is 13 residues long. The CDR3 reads CASASQFNQPQHF. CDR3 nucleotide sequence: TGTGCCAGTGCATCCCAGTTCAATCAGCCCCAGCATTTT.

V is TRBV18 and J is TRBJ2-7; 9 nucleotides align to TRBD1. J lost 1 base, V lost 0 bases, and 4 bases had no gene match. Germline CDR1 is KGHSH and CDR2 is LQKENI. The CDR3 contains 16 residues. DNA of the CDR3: TGTGCCAGCTCACCACCGACAGGGGGGGGATCCTACGAGCAGTACTTC. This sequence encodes CASSPPTGGGSYEQYF.

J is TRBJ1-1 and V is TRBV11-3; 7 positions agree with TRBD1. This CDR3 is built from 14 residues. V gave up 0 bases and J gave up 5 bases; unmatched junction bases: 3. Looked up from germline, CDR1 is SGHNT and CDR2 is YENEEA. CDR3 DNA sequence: TGTGCCAGCAGCTTAGAACAGGGGTATACTGAAGCTTTCTTT. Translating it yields CASSLEQGYTEAFF.

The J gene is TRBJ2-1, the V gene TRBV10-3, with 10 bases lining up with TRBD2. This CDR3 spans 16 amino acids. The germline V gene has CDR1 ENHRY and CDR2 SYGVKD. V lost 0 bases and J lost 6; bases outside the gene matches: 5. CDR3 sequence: CAISESKREGRNEQFF. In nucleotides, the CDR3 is TGTGCCATCAGTGAGTCGAAGCGGGAGGGCCGCAATGAGCAGTTCTTC.

CDR3 sequence: CASSNRGKYEQYF. The CDR3 region has the DNA TGTGCCAGCAGTAACAGGGGGAAGTACGAGCAGTACTTC. The gene calls are TRBV9 and TRBJ2-7; 8 bases are a match to TRBD1. There are 13 residues in the CDR3. CDR1 SGDLS and CDR2 YYNGEE come from the germline V gene. V gave up 5 bases and J gave up 4 bases; unmatched junction bases: 5.

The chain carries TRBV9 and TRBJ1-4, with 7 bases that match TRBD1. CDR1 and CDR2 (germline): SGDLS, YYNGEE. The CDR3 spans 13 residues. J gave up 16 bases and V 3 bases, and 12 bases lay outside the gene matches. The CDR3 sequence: CASSARPGGTRFF. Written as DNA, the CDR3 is TGTGCCAGCAGCGCCCGACCAGGGGGGACTAGGTTTTTT.

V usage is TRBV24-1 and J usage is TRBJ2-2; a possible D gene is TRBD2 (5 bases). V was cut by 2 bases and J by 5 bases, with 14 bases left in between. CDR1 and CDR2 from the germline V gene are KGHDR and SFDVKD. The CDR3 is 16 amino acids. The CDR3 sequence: CATSDSKQRRTGELFF. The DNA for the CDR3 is TGTGCCACCAGTGATTCTAAACAGAGGAGGACCGGGGAGCTGTTTTTT.

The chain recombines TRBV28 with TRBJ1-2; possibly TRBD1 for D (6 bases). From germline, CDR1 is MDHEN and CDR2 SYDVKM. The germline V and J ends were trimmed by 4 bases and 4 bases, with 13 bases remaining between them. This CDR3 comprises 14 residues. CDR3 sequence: CASSSPGAAYGYTF. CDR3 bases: TGTGCCAGCAGTTCCCCAGGGGCAGCCTATGGCTACACCTTC.

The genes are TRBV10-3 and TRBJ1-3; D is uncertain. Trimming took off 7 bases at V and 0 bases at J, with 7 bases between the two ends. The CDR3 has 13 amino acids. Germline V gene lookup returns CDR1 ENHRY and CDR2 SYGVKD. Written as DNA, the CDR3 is TGTGCCATCAACGCAGTCTCTGGAAACACCATATATTTT. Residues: CAINAVSGNTIYF.

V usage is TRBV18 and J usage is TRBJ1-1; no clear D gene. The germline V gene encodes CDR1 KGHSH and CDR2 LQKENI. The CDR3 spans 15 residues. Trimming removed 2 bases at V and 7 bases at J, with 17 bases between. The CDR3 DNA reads TGTGCCAGCTCACCAGATTTATCAGATCGGGGTGAAGCTTTCTTT. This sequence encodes CASSPDLSDRGEAFF.

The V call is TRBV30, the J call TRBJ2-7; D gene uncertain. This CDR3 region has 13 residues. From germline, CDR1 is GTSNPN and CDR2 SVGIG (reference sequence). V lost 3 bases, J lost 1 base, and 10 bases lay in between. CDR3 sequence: CAWRYGFSYEQYF. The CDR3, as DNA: TGTGCCTGGAGGTACGGGTTTTCCTACGAGCAGTACTTC.

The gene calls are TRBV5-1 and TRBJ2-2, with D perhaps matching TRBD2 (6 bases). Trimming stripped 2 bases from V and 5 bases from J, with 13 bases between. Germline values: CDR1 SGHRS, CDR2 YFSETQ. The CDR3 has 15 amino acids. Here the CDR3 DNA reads TGCGCCAGCAGCTTCCGGTCTGGAGGGACCGGGGAGCTGTTTTTT. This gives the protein CASSFRSGGTGELFF. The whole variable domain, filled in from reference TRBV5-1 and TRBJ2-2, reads KAGVTQTPRYLIKTRGQQVTLSCSPISGHRSVSWYQQTPGQGLQFLFEYFSETQRNKGNFPGRFSGRQFSNSRSEMNVSTLELGDSALYLCASSFRSGGTGELFFGEGSRLTVL.

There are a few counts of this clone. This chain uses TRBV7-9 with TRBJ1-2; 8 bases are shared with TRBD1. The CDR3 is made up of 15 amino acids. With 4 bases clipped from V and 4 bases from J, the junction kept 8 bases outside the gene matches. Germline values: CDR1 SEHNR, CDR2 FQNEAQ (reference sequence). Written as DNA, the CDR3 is TGTGCCAGCAGCTCTGGACAGGGAGGTTCCTATGGCTACACCTTC. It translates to CASSSGQGGSYGYTF.

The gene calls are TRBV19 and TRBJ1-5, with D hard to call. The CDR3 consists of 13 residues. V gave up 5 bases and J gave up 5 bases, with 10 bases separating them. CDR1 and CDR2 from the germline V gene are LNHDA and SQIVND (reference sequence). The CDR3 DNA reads TGTGCCAGTAGTGAGGGAAGGGATCAGCCCCAGCATTTT. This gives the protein CASSEGRDQPQHF.

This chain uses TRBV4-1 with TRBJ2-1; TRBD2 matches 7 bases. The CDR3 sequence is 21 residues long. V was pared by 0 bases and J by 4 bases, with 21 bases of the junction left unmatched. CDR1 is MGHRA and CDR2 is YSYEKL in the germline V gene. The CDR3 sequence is CASSQDLSVLESGMDYNEQFF. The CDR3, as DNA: TGCGCCAGCAGCCAAGATCTTTCGGTCTTAGAAAGCGGGATGGATTACAATGAGCAGTTCTTC.